The source of this TCR beta chain is a study of Graves' ophthalmopathy and Graves' hyperthyroidism. Study-wide background: Before any treatment was given, at initial diagnosis, peripheral blood was collected.

This clonotype has a count of ten or more. Amplification of the TCR beta CDR3 regions used RNA transcripts (as template). The library came from an HTBI-primed first-round RT-PCR and a second-round multiplex PCR. TCRdb re-derived calls from the multiplex PCR reads in MiXCR, one entry per CDR3 protein. The table has 600,000 to 650,000 distinct CDR3 sequences, 22% seen once. Hyperthyroidism showing no ophthalmopathy within 18 months of follow-up was stable. Sequenced input: peripheral blood. This TCR was recovered from a woman aged 18 to 35 with stable Graves' hyperthyroidism. Some clones in this sample may be carry-over from other donors' samples.

CDR3 region: CASSFGEYYEQYF. The CDR3 coding sequence is TGTGCCAGCAGCTTTGGGGAATACTACGAGCAGTACTTC. The chain joins TRBV11-2 to TRBJ2-7; D gene uncertain. The length of the CDR3 is 13 residues. Trimming cost V 3 bases and J 3 bases, with 9 bases left between them. Germline CDR1 SGHAT, CDR2 FQNNGV.